This T cell receptor beta chain is from a study of blood T cell repertoires in COVID-19. Study-wide context: Sites in the United States, Italy and Spain provided acute and convalescent COVID-19 samples. Sources were T cells, B-cell-depleted T cells, or PBMCs; the material itself was cDNA or gDNA.

In the authors' methods: It was from reference gene primer amplification that nucleated cell counts were estimated. Method: immunoSEQ multiplex PCR; TCRdb's copy keeps in-frame clones and lacks some. V and J calls and clone size follow that table, whereas D and trimming were derived from the DNA. This table holds roughly 79,000 clones, about 90% found once. CDR1 SGHTA and CDR2 FQGNSA come from the germline V gene. The CDR3 loop spans 16 amino acids. Losses at the gene ends were 1 base for V and 7 bases for J; bases not matched to a gene: 12. The genes are TRBV7-2 and TRBJ2-7, with TRBD2 matching 8 bases. This clonotype originated in a man between 45 and 60 years old with active COVID-19. The sequenced sample consisted of peripheral blood. The CDR3 DNA reads TGTGCCAGCAGCTTAGGCCCGGGGGGGCCTTCCGGGGAGCAGTACTTC. This gives the protein CASSLGPGGPSGEQYF.